This TCR beta chain was documented in a study of blood T cell repertoires in COVID-19. The repertoire was sequenced with immunoSEQ multiplex PCR; TCRdb's copy has only in-frame clones and lacks some. The repertoire consists of around 400,000 clones, with around 87% occurring once and the leading ten covering roughly a tenth. The CDR3 loop spans 14 amino acids. Trimming removed 6 bases from V and 5 bases from J, with 15 bases in between. CDR1 is SNHLY and CDR2 is FYNNEI in the germline V gene. This TCR was sampled from a woman in her twenties or thirties with COVID-19, enrolled during active disease. V is TRBV2 and J is TRBJ2-3; tentative D call: TRBD2 (6 bases). The sample consisted of peripheral blood. CDR3 loop: CASRATSSGDTQYF. In nucleotides, the CDR3 is TGTGCCAGCAGAGCTACTAGCTCTGGAGATACGCAGTATTTT.